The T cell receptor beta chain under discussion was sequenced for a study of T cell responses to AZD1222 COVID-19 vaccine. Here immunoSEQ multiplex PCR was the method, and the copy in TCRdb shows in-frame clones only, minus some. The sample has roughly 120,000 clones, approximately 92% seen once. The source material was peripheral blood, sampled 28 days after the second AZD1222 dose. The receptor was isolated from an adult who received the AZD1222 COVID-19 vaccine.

The CDR3 loop reads CASSQGSVTSTDTQYF. In nucleotides, the CDR3 is TGTGCCAGCAGCCAAGGGTCGGTTACTAGCACAGATACGCAGTATTTT. V and J are TRBV3-1 (or the pseudogene TRBV3-2) and TRBJ2-3; D is uncertain. The CDR3 spans 16 residues. The germline CDR1 and CDR2 sequences are LGHDT and YNNKEL (reference sequence). The germline V and J ends were trimmed by 1 base and 0 bases, with 11 bases remaining between them.